The clone carrying this TCR beta chain was observed a handful of times. The data stem from a study of blood T cells in healthy people across ages. About the study: About one barcoded beta molecule per two T cells came from capture by template switching.

CDR3 length equals 15 residues. V dropped 0 bases and J dropped 4 bases, with 13 bases sitting between them. CDR1 is SGHRS, CDR2 YFSETQ, per germline. For the second PCR, which ran for about 7 to 11 cycles, a sample-barcoded 5' primer and a J-beta primer mix were used. MiXCR was run by TCRdb on the 5' RACE reads, yielding one entry per CDR3 protein. The sample holds 1.8 million or so distinct CDR3 sequences; 35% to 50% are singletons and the top ten take more than 20%. The specimen sequenced was blood. The chain has TRBV5-1 and TRBJ1-2; D not resolved. This TCR came from a human donor in good health. CDR3 protein: CASSLESGPIYGYTF. The CDR3, as DNA: TGCGCCAGCAGCTTGGAAAGCGGTCCTATCTATGGCTACACCTTC.